This T cell receptor (beta chain) derives from a study of shared clonotypes between healthy human individuals. This CDR3 is 13 amino acids long. CDR1 is SGHTA, CDR2 FQGTGA, per germline. V lost 6 bases, J lost 1 base, and 9 bases lay in between. Measured with immunoSEQ multiplex PCR; TCRdb has only the in-frame clones, and not every one. Of about 490,000 clones listed, 70% to 80% were seen once; the top ten hold 10% to 15%. The sample consisted of PBMCs. This TCR came from a woman aged 35 to 49 in good health. Some clones in this sample may be carry-over from other donors' samples. The genes are TRBV7-3 and TRBJ1-1, with D possibly matching TRBD1 (5 bases). CDR3 in amino acids: CASRLDRNTEAFF. As DNA, the CDR3 is TGTGCCAGCAGGCTAGACAGGAACACTGAAGCTTTCTTT.